This T cell receptor (beta chain) is from a study of Graves' ophthalmopathy and Graves' hyperthyroidism. Amplification targeted the TCR beta CDR3 regions, with RNA transcripts as the source material. An opening RT-PCR round employed HTBI primers and preceded a second-round multiplex PCR. TCRdb reprocessed the multiplex PCR reads with MiXCR, giving one entry per CDR3 protein. The repertoire holds roughly 300,000 distinct CDR3 sequences, roughly 16% seen once, with roughly 12% in the top ten. This clonotype showed up many times. Material: peripheral blood. This receptor was obtained from an adult man with Graves' ophthalmopathy.

The CDR3 DNA sequence: TGCGCCAGCATGAGGACTAGCGGGAGTCTTCTCGAGCAGTACTTC. Protein sequence: CASMRTSGSLLEQYF. This sequence joins TRBV5-1 and TRBJ2-7; 13 positions agree with TRBD2. Germline lookup yields CDR1 SGHRS and CDR2 YFSETQ. With 6 bases clipped from V and 6 bases from J, the junction kept 9 bases outside the gene matches. CDR3 length: 15 residues.